The following is a TCR beta chain sequence with its context. Its recognized antigen is unknown. Per-base qualities were not stored, and no clone one base away is much larger. This sample was included in a study of PD-1 blockade in classical Hodgkin lymphoma (dated by TCRdb to about 2020). Regarding the research as a whole: Nivolumab dosing was 3 mg/kg intravenously every 2 weeks, continuing until either disease progression or unacceptable toxicity. The study used TCR beta sequencing and CyTOF to define a peripheral blood immune signature of response to PD-1 blockade in classical Hodgkin lymphoma.

The Qiagen DNeasy kit was used to extract genomic DNA both from unsorted PBMCs and from the negatively selected CD4+ and CD8+ fractions. Amplification of TCR beta CDR3 regions was done by immunoSEQ multiplex PCR with primers that anneal to V and J segments. A synthetic immune receptor repertoire was used to minimize amplification bias, and any residual bias was removed computationally once sequencing was done. As for the authors' bioinformatics: Custom Python scripts were used to quantify repertoire diversity as the Shannon entropy index. The unsorted, CD4+ and CD8+ repertoires were each analyzed separately, with the exception of combined analyses, where CD4+ and CD8+ sequences were merged in silico. A clone counted as expanded when the clone's frequency after treatment rose at least 2-fold relative to C1D1, and clones undetected at baseline were given a pseudocount of 0.5. Singleton clones were defined as clones with 0 or 1 copy at C1D1, and non-singleton clones were defined as clones with 2 or more copies. Clones expanded in unsorted samples were assigned a CD4+, CD8+ or unknown annotation through matching of protein sequences in sorted samples from the same patient. Diversity changes from C1D1 to C4D1 were tested in paired samples using Wilcoxon tests. Entries here come from immuneACCESS through TCRdb and include only in-frame sequences with V and J called. Some clones fail to appear in such tables; in the studies checked, an unresolved V gene covers under half of the shortfall, and the cause of the remainder is unknown. V and J calls and clone size are given by that table; D and trimming were obtained from the DNA. This sample comprises 20,000 or so clones, under 90% of them detected only once. 6.2% of the sample rests with the top ten.

The sample's time point, from its label and the paper: cycle 4 day 1 (C4D1), after 5 to 7 weeks of nivolumab. Every trial patient had relapsed following autologous stem cell transplantation, and prior brentuximab vedotin exposure was what differed among cohorts A, B and C. A total of over 55 patients with relapsed/refractory classical Hodgkin lymphoma made up the trial cohort, and each patient's best overall response was complete response, partial response or progressive disease. In the multi-cohort phase II CheckMate 205 trial, trial patients received single-agent nivolumab. An independent review committee assessed best overall response by applying the 2007 International Working Group response criteria. Trial PBMCs were collected just before the start of nivolumab (C1D1) and during therapy at cycle 2 day 1 and cycle 4 day 1. After peripheral blood was drawn into 8 mL Vacutainer Cell Preparation Tubes, PBMCs were isolated by centrifugation and then cryopreserved.

General study outcomes and caveats: The study covered only a single clinical trial cohort, and the causes of the repertoire differences, possibly disease activity or prior therapy, were still not defined. Lower diversity was observed in patients in whom nivolumab was started less than 1 year after ASCT, and these patients were excluded from later analyses so that confounding by immune reconstitution would be avoided. By C4D1, a significant rise was seen in CD4+ TCR diversity but not in CD8+ TCR diversity (p=0.0027 vs p=0.16), and the rise was most apparent among complete responders (p=0.02). Baseline diversity similar to that of newly diagnosed patients was observed in trial patients achieving complete response, whereas significantly lower diversity was observed in partial responders and progressors. Newly diagnosed patients were reported to have lower baseline TCR diversity than healthy donors, and relapsed/refractory patients were reported to have lower baseline TCR diversity still.

This sample comprised peripheral blood mononuclear cells (PBMCs), obtained before the fourth cycle of nivolumab. The clonotype comes from a human donor with classical Hodgkin lymphoma.

Here the CDR3 is given as CASSAGTGGLSTGELFF. The nucleotides read TGTGCCAGCAGCGCCGGGACAGGGGGCCTTTCCACCGGGGAGCTGTTTTTT. The chain was built from TRBV9 and TRBJ2-2, and 12 junctional nucleotides match TRBD1. Taken from cysteine to phenylalanine, the CDR3 has 17 residues. The retained sequence is limited to the CDR3, 51 bases, with the frame set at the first base. CDR1 and CDR2 are read off the germline V gene as SGDLS and YYNGEE. The germline V and J ends show losses of 3 bases and 4 bases respectively, and no gene match explains 7 bases of the junction.